What follows describes a single T cell receptor (beta chain). Its antigen is not identified. This entry is derived from a study of OX40 agonist ivuxolimab in advanced cancers. On the study more broadly: A mean age of 60 years, range roughly 20 to 90, was recorded, and 70% to 85% were male. Three patients got partial responses; one had hepatocellular carcinoma and two had cutaneous melanoma. Whole-study results and caveats: Both CD4+ and CD8+ T cell populations in blood had undergone clonal expansion by week 6 at 0.1 to 3.0 mg/kg.

Drawing of blood for sampling happened at baseline, at cycle 4 day 1, and at cycle 7 day 1. Trimming removed 7 bases at V and 0 bases at J, with 13 bases between. Per the germline V gene, CDR1 is SNHLY and CDR2 is FYNNEI. The CDR3 totals 14 residues. Assay: immunoSEQ multiplex PCR; the TCRdb copy retains only in-frame clones and omits some. The sample shows tens of thousands of clones, roughly nine tenths of them seen only once. The origin of this receptor is an adult with an advanced solid tumor such as melanoma, head and neck, liver or kidney cancer. This chain uses TRBV2 with TRBJ2-7; D not resolved. The specimen was CD4+ or CD8+ T cells sorted from blood, collected in a trial of the OX40 agonist ivuxolimab. In DNA form, the CDR3 reads TGTGCCAGCAACACCCCTGGGCCCTCCTACGAGCAGTACTTC. Protein: CASNTPGPSYEQYF.